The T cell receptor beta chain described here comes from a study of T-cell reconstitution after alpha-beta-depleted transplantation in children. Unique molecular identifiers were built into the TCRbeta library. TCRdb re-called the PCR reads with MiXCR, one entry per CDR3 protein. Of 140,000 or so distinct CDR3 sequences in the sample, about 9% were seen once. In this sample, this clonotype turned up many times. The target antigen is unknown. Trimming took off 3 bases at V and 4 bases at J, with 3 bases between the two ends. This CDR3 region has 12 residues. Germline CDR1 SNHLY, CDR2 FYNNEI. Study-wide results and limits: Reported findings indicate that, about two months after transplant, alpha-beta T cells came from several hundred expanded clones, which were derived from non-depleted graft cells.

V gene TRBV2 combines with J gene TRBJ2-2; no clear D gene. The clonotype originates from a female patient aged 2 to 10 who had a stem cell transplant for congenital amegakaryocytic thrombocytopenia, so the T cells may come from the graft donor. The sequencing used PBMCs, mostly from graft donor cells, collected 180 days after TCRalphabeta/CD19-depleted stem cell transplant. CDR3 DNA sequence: TGTGCCAGCAGTGAGGTCACCGGGGAGCTGTTTTTT. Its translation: CASSEVTGELFF. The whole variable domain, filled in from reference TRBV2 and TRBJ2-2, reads EPEVTQTPSHQVTQMGQEVILRCVPISNHLYFYWYRQILGQKVEFLVSFYNNEISEKSEIFDDQFSVERPDGSNFTLKIRSTKLEDSAMYFCASSEVTGELFFGEGSRLTVL.